This record looks at one T cell receptor (beta chain) sequence and its context. Each CDR3 protein gets one entry after TCRdb re-called the RT-PCR reads with MiXCR. The sample has approximately 720,000 distinct CDR3 sequences, over 12% seen once. The sequence came from a female donor in good health, serving as a healthy control. The source material was memory CD4+ T cells from blood.

The CDR3 here is CSATSEAYEQYF. CDR3 nucleotides: TGCAGTGCTACCAGCGAGGCCTACGAGCAGTACTTC. The V call is TRBV20-1, the J call TRBJ2-7; D uncertain. The germline gives CDR1 DFQATT, CDR2 SNEGSKA (reference sequence). This CDR3 region has 12 residues. With 4 bases removed from V and 2 bases from J, the gap between germline ends came to 9 bases.